The source of this T cell receptor beta chain is a study of early T cells in non-severe SARS-CoV-2 infection. In this sample, this clonotype turned up a few times. Individual cDNA molecules each received unique molecular identifiers attached to them. TCRdb redid the calling of the 5' RACE reads with MiXCR, one entry per CDR3 protein. Of fewer than 65,000 distinct CDR3 sequences listed, about 7.7% were seen once; the top ten hold roughly a tenth. The V end was cut by 6 bases, the J end by 3 bases, with 15 bases between. The CDR3 sequence is 15 residues long. Per germline, CDR1 MDHEN and CDR2 SYDVKM. The sequence derives from an adult who was a healthcare worker with PCR-confirmed SARS-CoV-2 infection or an uninfected control (not recorded which). The V gene is TRBV28, the J gene TRBJ1-5, with no clear D. Here the sequenced sample was whole blood, taken at baseline. The CDR3 region is CASSFLRANNQPQHF. In DNA form, the CDR3 reads TGTGCCAGCAGCTTTTTAAGGGCCAACAATCAGCCCCAGCATTTT.